This T cell receptor beta chain is drawn from a study of shared clonotypes between healthy human individuals. This clone was observed a handful of times. This likely traces to a read error, being one base from a far larger clone. At the DNA level, this CDR3 is encoded by other sequences in the same sample as well. The repertoire was sequenced with immunoSEQ multiplex PCR; TCRdb's copy has only in-frame clones and lacks some. The table lists 100,000 or so clones, 40% to 55% of them singletons. After removal of 0 bases from V and 5 bases from J, the junction contained 8 bases not matched to a gene. CDR1 and CDR2 (germline): LGHNA, YSLEER. The CDR3 is made up of 16 amino acids.

Sequenced material: PBMCs. The TCR sequence derives from a woman aged 40 to 50 in good health. Some clones in this sample may be carry-over from other donors' samples. The chain joins TRBV4-3 to TRBJ2-5; 8 positions agree with TRBD1. CDR3 in amino acids: CASSQEAGTGGETQYF. For the CDR3, the DNA is TGCGCCAGCAGCCAAGAGGCCGGGACAGGCGGTGAGACCCAGTACTTC.